These T cell receptor beta chains were read from a single sample in a study of shared clonotypes between healthy human individuals. Libraries were prepared by immunoSEQ multiplex PCR; TCRdb keeps only in-frame clonotypes and omits some of them. The sample consists of about 2.4 million clones, more than 90% of them appearing once. Sequencing was carried out using naive CD4+ T cells sorted from blood. The receptors shown here come from a man between 18 and 35 years old in good health. The CDR3 runs from the conserved cysteine through the conserved F or W. The D gene is left open where the match is weak. The size of a clone is reported for some rows only, either as once, few or many, or as a class for expanded clones.

J gene: TRBJ2-7
clone size: once
V gene: TRBV18
D gene: .
CDR3 protein: CASSYNNNEQYF
CDR3 DNA: TGTGCCAGCTCCTACAATAACAACGAGCAGTACTTC

J gene: TRBJ2-7
clone size: .
V gene: TRBV10-2
D gene: .
CDR3 protein: CASSEWLGGEQYF
CDR3 DNA: TGCGCCAGCAGTGAATGGTTAGGGGGCGAGCAGTACTTC

J gene: TRBJ1-5
clone size: .
V gene: TRBV27
D gene: .
CDR3 protein: CASSFRGVSNQPQHF
CDR3 DNA: TGTGCCAGCAGTTTTCGGGGGGTGAGCAATCAGCCCCAGCATTTT

J gene: TRBJ1-6
clone size: .
V gene: TRBV30
D gene: .
CDR3 protein: CAWRVGGAGYNSPLHF
CDR3 DNA: TGTGCCTGGAGGGTAGGCGGGGCAGGCTATAATTCACCCCTCCACTTT

J gene: TRBJ1-1
clone size: few
V gene: TRBV9
D gene: .
CDR3 protein: CASSEPGGTEAFF
CDR3 DNA: TGTGCCAGCAGCGAACCTGGGGGCACTGAAGCTTTCTTT

J gene: TRBJ2-2
clone size: .
V gene: TRBV4-1
D gene: TRBD2
CDR3 protein: CASSHLEGGRAVGELFF
CDR3 DNA: TGCGCCAGCAGCCATCTAGAGGGCGGGAGGGCCGTCGGGGAGCTGTTTTTT

J gene: TRBJ2-1
clone size: .
V gene: TRBV12-5
D gene: .
CDR3 protein: CASGLNSNPISSYNEQFF
CDR3 DNA: TGTGCTAGTGGTTTGAACAGCAACCCTATTAGCTCCTACAATGAGCAGTTCTTC

J gene: TRBJ2-1
clone size: .
V gene: TRBV5-1
D gene: .
CDR3 protein: CASSQQGNNEQFF
CDR3 DNA: TGCGCCAGCAGTCAACAGGGTAACAATGAGCAGTTCTTC

J gene: TRBJ2-3
clone size: .
V gene: TRBV6-5
D gene: TRBD2
CDR3 protein: CASSLSGSGTDTQYF
CDR3 DNA: TGTGCCAGCAGTCTTAGCGGGAGTGGGACAGATACGCAGTATTTT

J gene: TRBJ2-7
clone size: .
V gene: TRBV5-1
D gene: .
CDR3 protein: CASSRDGPYEQYF
CDR3 DNA: TGCGCCAGCAGCCGGGACGGTCCCTACGAGCAGTACTTC

J gene: TRBJ2-3
clone size: .
V gene: TRBV2
D gene: .
CDR3 protein: CASSEFSGTSTDTQYF
CDR3 DNA: TGTGCCAGCAGTGAGTTTAGCGGCACTAGCACAGATACGCAGTATTTT

J gene: TRBJ2-7
clone size: once
V gene: TRBV6-1
D gene: TRBD2
CDR3 protein: CASSGVGRYYEQYF
CDR3 DNA: TGTGCCAGCAGTGGAGTCGGGAGGTATTACGAGCAGTACTTC

J gene: TRBJ1-5
clone size: once
V gene: TRBV6-1
D gene: .
CDR3 protein: CASSQGRERQHF
CDR3 DNA: TGTGCCAGCAGCCAAGGCCGGGAGCGCCAGCATTTT

J gene: TRBJ2-3
clone size: .
V gene: TRBV6-1
D gene: .
CDR3 protein: CASSPGAKRDTQYF
CDR3 DNA: TGTGCCAGCAGTCCAGGGGCAAAGCGAGATACGCAGTATTTT

J gene: TRBJ1-6
clone size: .
V gene: TRBV7-9
D gene: .
CDR3 protein: CASSFSPGTQNSPLHF
CDR3 DNA: TGTGCCAGCAGCTTCAGTCCCGGTACACAGAATTCACCCCTCCACTTT

J gene: TRBJ1-6
clone size: .
V gene: TRBV7-9
D gene: TRBD1
CDR3 protein: CASSPGQGGNSPLHF
CDR3 DNA: TGTGCCAGCAGCCCGGGACAGGGGGGTAATTCACCCCTCCACTTT

J gene: TRBJ2-1
clone size: .
V gene: TRBV30
D gene: .
CDR3 protein: CAWEFSGYNEQFF
CDR3 DNA: TGTGCCTGGGAATTTAGCGGCTACAATGAGCAGTTCTTC

J gene: TRBJ1-1
clone size: .
V gene: TRBV29-1
D gene: .
CDR3 protein: CSVGGSTEAFF
CDR3 DNA: TGCAGCGTTGGGGGGTCCACTGAAGCTTTCTTT

J gene: TRBJ1-2
clone size: .
V gene: TRBV25-1
D gene: .
CDR3 protein: CASSKTGQNNYGYTF
CDR3 DNA: TGTGCCAGCAGTAAGACAGGACAAAATAACTATGGCTACACCTTC

J gene: TRBJ1-2
clone size: .
V gene: TRBV10-3
D gene: .
CDR3 protein: CAISETGGFSGYTF
CDR3 DNA: TGTGCCATCAGTGAGACAGGCGGCTTCTCTGGCTACACCTTC

J gene: TRBJ1-1
clone size: .
V gene: TRBV10-3
D gene: .
CDR3 protein: CAISEVQGNTEAFF
CDR3 DNA: TGTGCCATCAGTGAAGTACAGGGGAACACTGAAGCTTTCTTT

J gene: TRBJ2-5
clone size: .
V gene: TRBV30
D gene: TRBD1
CDR3 protein: CAWGTGQETQYF
CDR3 DNA: TGTGCCTGGGGGACAGGGCAAGAGACCCAGTACTTC

J gene: TRBJ2-5
clone size: .
V gene: TRBV7-2
D gene: .
CDR3 protein: CASSFRGRALGETQYF
CDR3 DNA: TGTGCCAGCAGCTTCAGGGGGAGGGCCCTCGGGGAGACCCAGTACTTC

J gene: TRBJ2-1
clone size: .
V gene: TRBV28
D gene: .
CDR3 protein: CASSTPTSSYNEQFF
CDR3 DNA: TGTGCCAGTAGTACCCCGACTAGCTCCTACAATGAGCAGTTCTTC

J gene: TRBJ2-7
clone size: once
V gene: TRBV7-2
D gene: TRBD2
CDR3 protein: CASSYIAGGVGEQYF
CDR3 DNA: TGTGCCAGCAGCTACATAGCGGGAGGGGTCGGCGAGCAGTACTTC

J gene: TRBJ2-7
clone size: .
V gene: TRBV6-1
D gene: .
CDR3 protein: CASSGLPGVSSYEQYF
CDR3 DNA: TGTGCCAGCAGTGGTTTACCAGGAGTTAGCTCCTACGAGCAGTACTTC

J gene: TRBJ1-5
clone size: .
V gene: TRBV5-1
D gene: .
CDR3 protein: CASSPQQGEQPQHF
CDR3 DNA: TGCGCCAGCAGCCCGCAACAGGGAGAACAGCCCCAGCATTTT

J gene: TRBJ1-6
clone size: .
V gene: TRBV19
D gene: .
CDR3 protein: CATTERDSYNSPLHF
CDR3 DNA: TGTGCCACCACAGAGAGGGACTCCTATAATTCACCCCTCCACTTT

J gene: TRBJ1-1
clone size: .
V gene: TRBV5-1
D gene: .
CDR3 protein: CASSLAGGGTEAFF
CDR3 DNA: TGCGCCAGCAGCTTGGCGGGGGGAGGGACTGAAGCTTTCTTT

J gene: TRBJ2-7
clone size: .
V gene: TRBV7-8
D gene: TRBD2
CDR3 protein: CASSPSPGTSGRAGYEQYF
CDR3 DNA: TGTGCCAGCAGCCCGAGTCCCGGGACTAGCGGGAGGGCCGGGTACGAGCAGTACTTC

J gene: TRBJ2-1
clone size: few
V gene: TRBV5-1
D gene: .
CDR3 protein: CASSLTYLARQFF
CDR3 DNA: TGCGCCAGCAGCTTGACCTACCTAGCGAGGCAGTTCTTC

J gene: TRBJ2-1
clone size: .
V gene: TRBV7-2
D gene: TRBD1
CDR3 protein: CASSDRVYRNEQFF
CDR3 DNA: TGTGCCAGCAGCGACAGGGTATATCGCAATGAGCAGTTCTTC

J gene: TRBJ2-1
clone size: .
V gene: TRBV19
D gene: .
CDR3 protein: CASSPQSRLGSYEQFF
CDR3 DNA: TGTGCCAGTAGTCCCCAATCCCGTTTGGGCTCCTATGAGCAGTTCTTC

J gene: TRBJ2-3
clone size: .
V gene: TRBV5-3
D gene: TRBD2
CDR3 protein: CARSLASSGGSTDTQYF
CDR3 DNA: TGTGCCAGAAGCCTGGCTTCTAGCGGGGGCAGCACAGATACGCAGTATTTT

J gene: TRBJ2-2
clone size: .
V gene: TRBV4-3
D gene: .
CDR3 protein: CASSQDPRGELFF
CDR3 DNA: TGCGCCAGCAGCCAAGATCCCAGAGGGGAGCTGTTTTTT

J gene: TRBJ2-3
clone size: .
V gene: TRBV20-1
D gene: TRBD2
CDR3 protein: CSAGREYTQYF
CDR3 DNA: TGCAGTGCTGGGCGGGAGTATACGCAGTATTTT

J gene: TRBJ1-5
clone size: .
V gene: TRBV19
D gene: TRBD1
CDR3 protein: CASRTGSGQPQHF
CDR3 DNA: TGTGCCAGTAGGACAGGGTCAGGACAGCCCCAGCATTTT

J gene: TRBJ2-1
clone size: .
V gene: TRBV11-3
D gene: .
CDR3 protein: CASSRGIDYNEQFF
CDR3 DNA: TGTGCCAGCAGTAGGGGCATTGACTACAATGAGCAGTTCTTC

J gene: TRBJ2-3
clone size: .
V gene: TRBV18
D gene: .
CDR3 protein: CASSSSYMGGTDTQYF
CDR3 DNA: TGTGCCAGCTCTTCCTCCTACATGGGGGGCACAGATACGCAGTATTTT

J gene: TRBJ1-4
clone size: .
V gene: TRBV5-6
D gene: .
CDR3 protein: CASSFGVSLGVGKKLFF
CDR3 DNA: TGTGCCAGCAGCTTTGGAGTCAGCCTGGGAGTCGGAAAAAAACTGTTTTTT

J gene: TRBJ2-3
clone size: .
V gene: TRBV19
D gene: TRBD2
CDR3 protein: CASSMGLADTDTQYF
CDR3 DNA: TGTGCCAGTAGTATGGGACTAGCGGACACAGATACGCAGTATTTT

J gene: TRBJ2-2
clone size: .
V gene: TRBV13
D gene: TRBD1
CDR3 protein: CASSSFRPDRGKAGELFF
CDR3 DNA: TGTGCCAGCAGCTCTTTCAGGCCGGACAGGGGGAAGGCCGGGGAGCTGTTTTTT

J gene: TRBJ2-7
clone size: .
V gene: TRBV7-2
D gene: TRBD2
CDR3 protein: CASSPGTSGRLSSYEQYF
CDR3 DNA: TGTGCCAGCAGTCCCGGGACTAGCGGGAGATTGAGCTCCTACGAGCAGTACTTC